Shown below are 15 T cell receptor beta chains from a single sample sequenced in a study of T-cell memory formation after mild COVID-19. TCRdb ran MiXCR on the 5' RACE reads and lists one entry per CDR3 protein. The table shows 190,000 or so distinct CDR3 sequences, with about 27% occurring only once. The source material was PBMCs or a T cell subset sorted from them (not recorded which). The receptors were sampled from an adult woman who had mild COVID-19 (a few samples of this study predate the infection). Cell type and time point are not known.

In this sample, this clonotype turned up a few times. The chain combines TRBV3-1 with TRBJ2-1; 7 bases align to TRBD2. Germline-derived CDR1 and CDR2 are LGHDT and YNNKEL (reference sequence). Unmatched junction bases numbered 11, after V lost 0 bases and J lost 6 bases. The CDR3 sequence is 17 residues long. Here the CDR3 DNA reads TGTGCCAGCAGCCAAGATAGCCTAGCGGATTCATCCAATGAGCAGTTCTTC. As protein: CASSQDSLADSSNEQFF.

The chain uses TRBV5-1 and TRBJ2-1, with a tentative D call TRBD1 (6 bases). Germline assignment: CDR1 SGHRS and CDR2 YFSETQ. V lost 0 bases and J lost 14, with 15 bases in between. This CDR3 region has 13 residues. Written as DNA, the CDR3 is TGCGCCAGCAGCTTGGGAGGTAGGGACACGGAGTTCTTC. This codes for CASSLGGRDTEFF.

CDR3 nucleotide sequence: TGCGCCAGCAGCTTGGTGGCAGGGTATAACACCGGGGAGCTGTTTTTT. This codes for CASSLVAGYNTGELFF. The chain has TRBV5-1 and TRBJ2-2, with D maybe TRBD1 (5 bases). V was clipped by 0 bases and J by 2 bases, with 11 bases between them. The CDR3 length is 16 residues. Germline V CDR1 and CDR2: SGHRS, YFSETQ.

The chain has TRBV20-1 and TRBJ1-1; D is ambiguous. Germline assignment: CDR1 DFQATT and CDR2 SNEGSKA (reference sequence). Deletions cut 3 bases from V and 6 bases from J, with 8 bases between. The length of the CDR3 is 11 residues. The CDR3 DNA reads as TGCAGTGCTAGGTCTCTCGCTGAAGCTTTCTTT. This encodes CSARSLAEAFF.

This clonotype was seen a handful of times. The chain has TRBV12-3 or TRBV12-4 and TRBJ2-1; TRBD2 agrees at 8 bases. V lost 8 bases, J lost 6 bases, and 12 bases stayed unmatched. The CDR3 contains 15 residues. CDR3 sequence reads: CASASAGAFFNEQFF. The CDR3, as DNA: TGTGCCAGCGCCTCAGCGGGGGCGTTTTTCAATGAGCAGTTCTTC.

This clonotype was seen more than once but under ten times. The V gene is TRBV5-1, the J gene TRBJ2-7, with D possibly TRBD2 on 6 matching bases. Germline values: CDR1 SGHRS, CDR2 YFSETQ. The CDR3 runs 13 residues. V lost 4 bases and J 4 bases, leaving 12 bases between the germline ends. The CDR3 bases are TGCGCCAGCAGCCGGGACTCTGTTTACGAGCAGTACTTC. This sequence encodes CASSRDSVYEQYF.

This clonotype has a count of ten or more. The CDR3: CASSLVVSGNNEQFF. The DNA of the CDR3 is TGCGCCAGCAGCTTGGTCGTCTCGGGGAACAATGAGCAGTTCTTC. The chain uses TRBV5-1 and TRBJ2-1, with D possibly being TRBD2 (5 bases). CDR1 and CDR2 from the germline V gene are SGHRS and YFSETQ. Trimming removed 0 bases from V and 5 bases from J, with 12 bases in between. This CDR3 region has 15 residues.

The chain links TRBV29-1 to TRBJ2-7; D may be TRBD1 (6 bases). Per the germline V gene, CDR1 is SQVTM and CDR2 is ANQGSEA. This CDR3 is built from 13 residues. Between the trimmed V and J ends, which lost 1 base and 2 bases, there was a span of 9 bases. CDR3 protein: CSVEGTAPYEQYF. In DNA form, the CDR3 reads TGCAGCGTTGAAGGGACAGCCCCCTACGAGCAGTACTTC.

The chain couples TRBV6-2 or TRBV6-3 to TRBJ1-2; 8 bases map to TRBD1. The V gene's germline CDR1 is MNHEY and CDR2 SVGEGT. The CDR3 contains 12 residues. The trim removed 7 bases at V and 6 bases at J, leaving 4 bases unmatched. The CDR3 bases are TGTGCCAGCATCGGACAGGGAGATGGCTACACCTTC. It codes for CASIGQGDGYTF.

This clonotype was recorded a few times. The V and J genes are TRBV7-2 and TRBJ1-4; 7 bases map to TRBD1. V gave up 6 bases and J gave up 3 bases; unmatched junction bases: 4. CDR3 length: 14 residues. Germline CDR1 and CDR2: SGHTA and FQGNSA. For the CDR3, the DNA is TGTGCCAGCAGTCGGGGACAGCCTAATGAAAAACTGTTTTTT. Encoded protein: CASSRGQPNEKLFF.

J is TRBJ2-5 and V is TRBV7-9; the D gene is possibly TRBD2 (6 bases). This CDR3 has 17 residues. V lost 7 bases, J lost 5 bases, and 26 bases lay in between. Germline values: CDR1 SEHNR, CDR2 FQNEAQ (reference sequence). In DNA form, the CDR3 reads TGTGCCAGCAACAACTGGGACTCCGCCGGGTCACGGGAGACCCAGTACTTC. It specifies CASNNWDSAGSRETQYF. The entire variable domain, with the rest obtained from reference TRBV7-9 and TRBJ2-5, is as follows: DTGVSQNPRHKITKRGQNVTFRCDPISEHNRLYWYRQTLGQGPEFLTYFQNEAQLEKSRLLSDRFSAERPKGSFSTLEIQRTEQGDSAMYLCASNNWDSAGSRETQYFGPGTRLLVL.

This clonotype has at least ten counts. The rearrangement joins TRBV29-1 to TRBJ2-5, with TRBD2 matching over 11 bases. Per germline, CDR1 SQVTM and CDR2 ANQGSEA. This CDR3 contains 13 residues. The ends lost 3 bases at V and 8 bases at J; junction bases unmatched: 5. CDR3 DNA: TGCAGCGTTGATACTAGCGGGAGCGGTACCCAGTACTTC. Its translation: CSVDTSGSGTQYF.

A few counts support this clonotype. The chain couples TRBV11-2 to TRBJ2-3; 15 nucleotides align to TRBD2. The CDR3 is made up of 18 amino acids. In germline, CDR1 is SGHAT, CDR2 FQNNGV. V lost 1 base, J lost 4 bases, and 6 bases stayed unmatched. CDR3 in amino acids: CASSLGRGTSGRSDTQYF. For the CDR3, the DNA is TGTGCCAGCAGCTTAGGAAGGGGGACTAGCGGGAGGTCAGATACGCAGTATTTT.

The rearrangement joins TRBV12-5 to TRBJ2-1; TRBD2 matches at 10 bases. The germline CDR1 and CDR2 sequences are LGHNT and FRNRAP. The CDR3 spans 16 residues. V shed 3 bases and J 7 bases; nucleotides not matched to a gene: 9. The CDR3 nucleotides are TGTGCTAGTGGTTTAGCTAGCGGGAGTGGTACAAATGAGCAGTTCTTC. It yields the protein CASGLASGSGTNEQFF. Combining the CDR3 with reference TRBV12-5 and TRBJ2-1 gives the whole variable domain DARVTQTPRHKVTEMGQEVTMRCQPILGHNTVFWYRQTMMQGLELLAYFRNRAPLDDSGMPKDRFSAEMPDATLATLKIQPSEPRDSAVYFCASGLASGSGTNEQFFGPGTRLTVL.

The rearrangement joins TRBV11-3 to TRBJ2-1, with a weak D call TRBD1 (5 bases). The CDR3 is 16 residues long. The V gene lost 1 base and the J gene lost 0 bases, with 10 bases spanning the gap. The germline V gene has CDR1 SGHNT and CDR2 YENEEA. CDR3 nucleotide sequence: TGTGCCAGCAGCTTAGGTAGGGGATACTCCTACAATGAGCAGTTCTTC. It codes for CASSLGRGYSYNEQFF.